This is a list of T cell receptor beta chains from one sample in a study of cytomegalovirus exposure and HLA in healthy donors. Generated by immunoSEQ multiplex PCR, the TCRdb table keeps only in-frame clones and is missing some. Here the sample spans roughly 250,000 clones, roughly 81% being singletons. Input material: PBMCs. Receptors were obtained from a middle-aged woman in good health and CMV-seropositive. CDR3s include the opening cysteine and the closing phenylalanine or tryptophan. D genes are given only for firm matches. Size is stated for part of the rows, as once, few or many counts, or as a class when the clone is expanded.

>TRBJ2-7|TRBV6-5|.|TRBD1
TGTGCCAGCAGTTCACAGGGGAATCTTCGCGAGCAGTACTTC
CASSSQGNLREQYF
>TRBJ1-3|TRBV23-1|once|.
TGCGCCAGCGCATACTCGAGCCCGACAGGTCCTACTGGAAACACCATATATTTT
CASAYSSPTGPTGNTIYF
>TRBJ1-5|TRBV21-1|.|.
TGTGCCAGCAGCAAGGGACAGGGGGCGGGTCAGCCCCAGCATTTT
CASSKGQGAGQPQHF
>TRBJ1-1|TRBV4-3|.|.
TGCGCCAGCAGCCAAGGGCAGGGGAACACTGAAGCTTTCTTT
CASSQGQGNTEAFF
>TRBJ2-2|TRBV19|.|TRBD2
TGTGCCAGTAGTAGGGGACTACCCACCGGGGAGCTGTTTTTT
CASSRGLPTGELFF
>TRBJ2-3|TRBV28|.|TRBD2
TGTGCCAGCAGCCATACCGGGACTAGGAGCACAGATACGCAGTATTTT
CASSHTGTRSTDTQYF
>TRBJ2-1|TRBV7-2|few|TRBD2
TGTGCCAGCAGCGAGGTAGCGGGAGTTTACAATGAGCAGTTCTTC
CASSEVAGVYNEQFF
>TRBJ2-6|TRBV6-5|.|TRBD1
TGTGCCAGCAGTTACGCAGGGGGCCTTGGGGCCAACGGCCTGACTTTC
CASSYAGGLGANGLTF
>TRBJ1-3|TRBV5-6|.|.
TGTGCCAGCAGCTTGGACCGACAGGCCTCTGGAAACACCATATATTTT
CASSLDRQASGNTIYF
>TRBJ1-1|TRBV27|.|.
TGTGCCAGCAGGCTTCAGGGGATGAACACTGAAGCTTTCTTT
CASRLQGMNTEAFF
>TRBJ1-4|TRBV9|.|TRBD1
TGTGCCAGCAGCACTGGACAGGGGTATGGTAATGAAAAACTGTTTTTT
CASSTGQGYGNEKLFF
>TRBJ1-6|TRBV7-3|.|.
TGTGCCAGCAGCCCCTGGGGAGGACTCGTCAATTCACCCCTCCACTTT
CASSPWGGLVNSPLHF
>TRBJ2-7|TRBV7-6|.|TRBD2
TGTGCCAGCAGCCCTCCAGGCGGGGGGCCGAGGAACGAGCAGTACTTC
CASSPPGGGPRNEQYF
>TRBJ1-1|TRBV28|.|TRBD1
TGTGCCAGCAGCCCCCCCGGACAGGCTGAAGCTTTCTTT
CASSPPGQAEAFF
>TRBJ1-1|TRBV28|.|.
TGTGCCAGCAGTTTTGGGGCAGTTTCGAATGCGGCTTTCTTT
CASSFGAVSNAAFF
>TRBJ2-2|TRBV18|.|TRBD2
TGTGCCAGCTCACCAACTAGCGGGAGCACCGGGGAGCTGTTTTTT
CASSPTSGSTGELFF
>TRBJ2-3|TRBV2|.|TRBD2
TGTGCCAGCAGGGAGAGCGGGAGCTTCCGCACAGATACGCAGTATTTT
CASRESGSFRTDTQYF
>TRBJ2-7|TRBV18|.|.
TGTAATGCCTTTTACAGAACCTACGAGCAGTACTTC
CNAFYRTYEQYF
>TRBJ1-5|TRBV28|few|.
TGTGCCAGCAGCAGCGGGGGAATCCCCAGCAATCAGCCCCAGCATTTT
CASSSGGIPSNQPQHF
>TRBJ2-2|TRBV28|.|TRBD2
TGTGCCAGCAGTTTATCCCTGCCGGGACTAGCGGGAGCGGTCGGGGAGCTGTTTTTT
CASSLSLPGLAGAVGELFF
>TRBJ1-5|TRBV4-1|.|.
TGCGCCAGCAGCCAAGAGAGCGTTGAGCAGCCCCAGCATTTT
CASSQESVEQPQHF
>TRBJ2-5|TRBV7-9|.|.
TGTGCCAGCAGCTTAGGGGAGTCAGGGGTAGAGACCCAGTACTTC
CASSLGESGVETQYF
>TRBJ2-7|TRBV11-2|.|TRBD2
TGTGCCAGCAGCCCCGGAGGGACTAGCGGGTACGAGCAGTACTTC
CASSPGGTSGYEQYF
>TRBJ1-2|TRBV6-1|.|.
TGTGCCAGCAGTGAACCCGGGACACACCCGATGGGTGGCTACACCTTC
CASSEPGTHPMGGYTF
>TRBJ2-7|TRBV4-1|.|TRBD2
TGCGCCAGCAGCCAAGACACTAGCGGAGCCTACGAGCAGTACTTC
CASSQDTSGAYEQYF
>TRBJ2-5|TRBV28|.|TRBD2
TGTGCCAGCAGTTTGCGGGGGGAGCAGTACTTC
CASSLRGEQYF
>TRBJ1-1|TRBV19|.|TRBD1
TGTGCCAGTAGTACAAAAAAGACGGGACAGATGAACACTGAAGCTTTCTTT
CASSTKKTGQMNTEAFF
>TRBJ1-1|TRBV9|.|.
TGTGCCAGCAGCGGGGAAGGGGGTATCGCTTTCTTT
CASSGEGGIAFF
>TRBJ2-7|TRBV28|.|TRBD2
TGTGCCAGCGGGACCGGAGCGGGAGGGCCCTACGAGCAGTACTTC
CASGTGAGGPYEQYF
>TRBJ1-2|TRBV30|.|TRBD1
TGTGCCTGGAGTACAGGGGGCGGCAGGGGACTTAACTATGGCTACACCTTC
CAWSTGGGRGLNYGYTF
>TRBJ1-4|TRBV28|.|.
TGTGCCAGCAGTTTCGAGGGAAAACTGTTTTTT
CASSFEGKLFF